The 18 T cell receptor beta chains in this list originate from one sample, sequenced in a study of monozygotic twins with inflammatory bowel disease. TCRdb reprocessed the 5' RACE reads and stores each CDR3 protein as one record, lacking DNA. The listing contains about 210,000 distinct CDR3 sequences. The sample was blood. Receptor source: a human donor with ulcerative colitis or Crohn's disease, or a healthy co-twin of an affected twin (not recorded which).

The chain is built from TRBV29-1 and TRBJ2-2. The germline gives CDR1 SQVTM, CDR2 ANQGSEA. The CDR3 spans 16 residues. The chain's CDR3 is CSVEEEEVLDTGELFF.

V and J are TRBV5-1 and TRBJ2-3; TCRdb names TRBD1, which stays unverified in the absence of DNA. The CDR3 consists of 17 residues. Per the germline V gene, CDR1 is SGHRS and CDR2 is YFSETQ. The CDR3 here is CASSLERRVPGTDTQYF.

V and J are TRBV5-1 and TRBJ1-2. Germline V gene lookup returns CDR1 SGHRS and CDR2 YFSETQ. The CDR3 totals 13 residues. CDR3 sequence: CASSSWEDYGYTF.

V gene TRBV3-1 combines with J gene TRBJ1-3; the D call of TRBD1 rests on TCRdb alone, since no DNA is present to check it. This CDR3 has 15 amino acids. Germline V gives CDR1 LGHDT, CDR2 YNNKEL (reference sequence). CDR3 in amino acids: CASSHARADGNTIYF.

This chain's CDR3 is CASTSPGTFTGYTF. The gene calls are TRBV4-1 and TRBJ1-2; the D gene TCRdb calls, TRBD1, cannot be checked with no DNA. Germline values: CDR1 MGHRA, CDR2 YSYEKL. This CDR3 contains 14 residues.

The rearrangement links TRBV5-1 to TRBJ2-7; TCRdb returns TRBD1, unconfirmable since there is no DNA. The CDR3 covers 14 residues. Germline V lookup: CDR1 SGHRS, CDR2 YFSETQ. The CDR3 sequence is CASSSQGIRYEQYF.

The chain carries TRBV7-6 and TRBJ2-3. This CDR3 has 15 amino acids. CDR1 SGHVS and CDR2 FNYEAQ come from the germline V gene. CDR3: CASSSTRLRTDTQYF. The whole variable domain, filled in from reference TRBV7-6 and TRBJ2-3, reads GAGVSQSPRYKVTKRGQDVALRCDPISGHVSLYWYRQALGQGPEFLTYFNYEAQQDKSGLPNDRFSAERPEGSISTLTIQRTEQRDSAMYRCASSSTRLRTDTQYFGPGTRLTVL.

This chain joins TRBV10-3 and TRBJ2-3; with no DNA, the TCRdb D assignment of TRBD1 cannot be verified. This CDR3 contains 15 residues. The germline CDR1 and CDR2 sequences are ENHRY and SYGVKD. The CDR3 sequence is CAISEYGPSTDTQYF.

This chain connects TRBV14 to TRBJ1-1. Germline CDR1 reads SGHDN; CDR2 reads FVKESK. The CDR3 loop spans 15 amino acids. CDR3: CASSQARRGGAEAFF.

V and J are TRBV7-2 and TRBJ1-2. CDR1 and CDR2 from the germline V gene are SGHTA and FQGNSA. CDR3 length equals 16 residues. The CDR3 loop reads CASSLAAFGVNYGYTF.

The J gene is TRBJ1-5, the V gene TRBV5-1; absent DNA, TCRdb's TRBD1 call cannot be checked. The CDR3 loop spans 15 amino acids. The germline V gene has CDR1 SGHRS and CDR2 YFSETQ. The CDR3 protein is CASSLGTGGNQPQHF.

V usage is TRBV20-1 and J usage is TRBJ1-4; without DNA, the TCRdb call of TRBD1 cannot be checked. Germline-derived CDR1 and CDR2 are DFQATT and SNEGSKA (reference sequence). The CDR3 has 12 amino acids. The CDR3: CSAQKGVEKLFF.

The chain carries TRBV9 and TRBJ2-5. CDR3 length: 14 amino acids. Germline V gives CDR1 SGDLS, CDR2 YYNGEE. The CDR3 is CASSARQTKETQYF.

The chain's CDR3 is CASSLEFKGTEAFF. The chain couples TRBV5-1 to TRBJ1-1. CDR1 is SGHRS and CDR2 is YFSETQ in the germline V gene. CDR3 length equals 14 residues.

The chain is built from TRBV4-1 and TRBJ1-5; TCRdb outputs TRBD1, but without DNA this stays unchecked. CDR3 length: 16 residues. Germline V gene data show CDR1 as MGHRA and CDR2 as YSYEKL. CDR3: CASSQDPVGGYQPQHF.

The chain uses TRBV7-3 and TRBJ2-1; TCRdb's D call of TRBD2 is untestable without DNA. Germline CDR1 is SGHTA and CDR2 is FQGTGA. The CDR3 length is 13 residues. CDR3 in amino acids: CASSSDYVNEQFF.

The V call is TRBV12-3 or TRBV12-4, the J call TRBJ1-2; TCRdb gives TRBD1 as the D gene, but with no DNA this cannot be confirmed. This CDR3 has 14 residues. This CDR3 is CASSSINRVESYTF.

The rearrangement links TRBV11-1 to TRBJ2-7. The germline CDR1 and CDR2 sequences are SGHAT and FQDESV (reference sequence). The CDR3 loop spans 12 amino acids. CDR3 sequence reads: CASSLTVPEHYF. The whole variable domain, filled in from reference TRBV11-1 and TRBJ2-7, reads EAEVAQSPRYKITEKSQAVAFWCDPISGHATLYWYRQILGQGPELLVQFQDESVVDDSQLPKDRFSAERLKGVDSTLKIQPAELGDSAMYLCASSLTVPEHYFGPGTRLTVT.